These 10 T cell receptor beta chains share one sample of origin, sequenced in a study of T cells in Graves' hyperthyroidism and ophthalmopathy. RNA transcripts yielded amplified TCR beta CDR3 regions. The HTBI primer set served for first-round RT-PCR of the TCR CDR3. TCRdb independently ran MiXCR on the multiplex PCR reads; one entry per CDR3 protein. The table lists roughly 700,000 distinct CDR3 sequences, just over 35% of them singletons, with roughly 30% in the top ten. Sample: blood. All receptors derive from a woman between 35 and 50 years old with Graves' hyperthyroidism.

Concerning this clonotype itself: As the CDR3 is not closed by the conserved phenylalanine or tryptophan, this likely results from a read error. The genes are TRBV9 and TRBJ1-2; a possible D gene is TRBD1 (5 bases). The germline V gene has CDR1 SGDLS and CDR2 YYNGEE. The CDR3 contains 12 residues. Trimming pared 3 bases from V and 8 bases from J, leaving 11 bases between. The CDR3 sequence is CASSASREGYTL. CDR3 DNA sequence: TGTGCCAGCAGCGCCTCCAGGGAGGGCTACACCCTC.

This clonotype was observed at least ten times. In DNA, the CDR3 is TGCGCCAGCAGCGGAGAGGTACCGACGGGCTACACCTTC. It encodes CASSGEVPTGYTF. V usage is TRBV5-1 and J usage is TRBJ1-2; D remains ambiguous. CDR1 and CDR2 from the germline V gene are SGHRS and YFSETQ. Trimming removed 4 bases at V and 8 bases at J, with 15 bases between. The length of the CDR3 is 13 residues.

On this clonotype itself: One end of the junction varies from germline; a read error may be responsible. The chain uses TRBV19 and TRBJ1-2; D may be TRBD1 (5 bases). Germline CDR1 is LNHDA and CDR2 is SQIVND (reference sequence). CDR3 length: 15 residues. CDR3 region: CASSLPLGPNYGHTF. As DNA, the CDR3 is TGTGCCAGTAGTCTCCCCCTGGGACCGAACTATGGCCACACCTTC.

The table lists this clonotype with many counts. The chain couples TRBV10-3 to TRBJ1-1; the D gene is possibly TRBD1 (6 bases). The CDR3 is made up of 14 amino acids. The V and J ends lost 4 bases and 3 bases respectively, with 12 bases between them. Germline CDR1 ENHRY, CDR2 SYGVKD. CDR3 amino acids: CAISGNTGYTEAFF. The CDR3 nucleotides read TGTGCCATCAGTGGGAATACAGGGTACACTGAAGCTTTCTTT.

The V call is TRBV7-9, the J call TRBJ2-1; tentative D call: TRBD2 (6 bases). The V gene's germline CDR1 is SEHNR and CDR2 FQNEAQ (reference sequence). Trimming stripped 10 bases from V and 7 bases from J, with 11 bases between. This CDR3 comprises 11 residues. The CDR3 DNA reads as TGTGCCACCACGAGCGGGAATGAGCAGTTCTTC. It is translated as CATTSGNEQFF.

This clonotype was picked up one time. One base away lies a much larger clone, so this may be a sequencing read error. The chain carries TRBV25-1 and TRBJ1-3; D is ambiguous. CDR3 size: 15 residues. Per germline, CDR1 MGHDK and CDR2 SYGVNS. CDR3 coding DNA: TGTGCCAGTAGTCCCCGTACCGTCGCGGGAAACGCCATATATTTT. It encodes CASSPRTVAGNAIYF.

The chain employs TRBV6-1 and TRBJ2-2; 12 bases align to TRBD2. Germline V CDR1 and CDR2: MNHNS, SASEGT. Trimming took 5 bases from V and 5 from J; bases not matched to a gene: 9. The CDR3 totals 17 residues. The CDR3 DNA reads as TGTGCCAGCAGTTACTCGACTAGCGGGAGAGATACCGGGGAGCTGTTTTTT. This translates into CASSYSTSGRDTGELFF.

The sample holds a few counts of this clonotype. This chain connects TRBV10-2 to TRBJ1-2, with 7 bases lining up with TRBD1. With 0 bases clipped from V and 8 bases from J, the junction kept 15 bases outside the gene matches. The CDR3 spans 17 residues. The germline V gene has CDR1 WSHSY and CDR2 SAAADI. CDR3 amino acids: CASSESGDRDFSQGYTF. The CDR3 DNA is TGCGCCAGCAGTGAGTCTGGAGACAGGGATTTTTCCCAGGGCTACACCTTC.

As for this clonotype: A much larger clone lies a single base off, so this may be a read error. V usage is TRBV10-3 and J usage is TRBJ1-6; a possible D gene is TRBD1 (6 bases). Germline lookup yields CDR1 ENHRY and CDR2 SYGVKD. The CDR3 totals 15 residues. V was pared by 5 bases and J by 5 bases, with 13 bases between. The CDR3 DNA is TGTGCCATCAGTTACAGGGTCGGGAATAATTCACCCCTCCACTTT. Translating gives CAISYRVGNNSPLHF.

This clonotype was detected only a few times. The junction does not match germline at one end; this may be a read error. This sequence joins TRBV7-8 and TRBJ2-5, with D hard to call. Germline CDR1 and CDR2: SGHVS and FQNEAQ. This CDR3 is built from 15 residues. The CDR3 DNA follows: TGTGCCAGCAGTTTAGATCAGGTCCGCAAGGAGACCCAGTACTTC. It is translated as CASSLDQVRKETQYF.